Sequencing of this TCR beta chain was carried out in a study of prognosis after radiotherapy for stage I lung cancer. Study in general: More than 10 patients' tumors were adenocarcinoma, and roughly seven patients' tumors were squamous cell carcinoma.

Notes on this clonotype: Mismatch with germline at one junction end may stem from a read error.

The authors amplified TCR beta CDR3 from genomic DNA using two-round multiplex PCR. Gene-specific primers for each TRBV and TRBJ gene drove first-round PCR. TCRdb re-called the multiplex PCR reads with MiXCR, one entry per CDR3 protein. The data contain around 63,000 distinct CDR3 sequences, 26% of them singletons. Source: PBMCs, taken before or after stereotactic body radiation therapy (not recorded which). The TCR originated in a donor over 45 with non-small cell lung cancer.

CDR3 DNA: TGTGCCAGCATGGGTGATCTAGGGGACAACGTCCTGACTTTC. Protein product: CASMGDLGDNVLTF. V usage is TRBV5-4 and J usage is TRBJ2-6; maybe TRBD1 (5 bases). This CDR3 region has 14 residues. Germline V gene lookup returns CDR1 SGHNT and CDR2 YYREEE (reference sequence).